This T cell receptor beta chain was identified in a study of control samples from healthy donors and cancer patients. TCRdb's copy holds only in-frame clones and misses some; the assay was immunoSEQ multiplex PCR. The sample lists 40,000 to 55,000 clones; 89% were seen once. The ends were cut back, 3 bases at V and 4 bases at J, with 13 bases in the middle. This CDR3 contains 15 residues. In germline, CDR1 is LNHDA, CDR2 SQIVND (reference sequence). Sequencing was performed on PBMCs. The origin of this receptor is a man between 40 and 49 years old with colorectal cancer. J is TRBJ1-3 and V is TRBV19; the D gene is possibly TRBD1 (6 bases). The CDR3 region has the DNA TGTGCCAGTAGTATGAGGGGGGCGGACGGAAACACCATATATTTT. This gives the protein CASSMRGADGNTIYF.